This TCR beta chain originates from a study of cytomegalovirus exposure and HLA in healthy donors. CDR1 is MNHNS, CDR2 SASEGT, per germline. This CDR3 spans 14 amino acids. V was clipped by 7 bases and J by 2 bases, with 14 bases between them. Only in-frame clones appear in the TCRdb table, and some are missing; sequencing was by immunoSEQ multiplex PCR. This repertoire shows 56,000 or so clones, 93% found once; its top ten account for 1.5% to 2%. This clonotype originated in a woman under 30 in good health and CMV-seropositive. This chain joins TRBV6-1 and TRBJ1-2, with D perhaps TRBD1 (6 bases). The specimen was PBMCs. The CDR3 reads CASTPQDRNYGYTF. CDR3 DNA sequence: TGTGCCAGCACCCCCCAGGACAGAAACTATGGCTACACCTTC.